What follows describes a single TCR beta chain. Its antigen is not known. The CDR3 runs to 13 residues. The V end lost 4 bases, the J end lost 1 base, and 10 bases lay between the germline ends. The germline gives CDR1 SQVTM, CDR2 ANQGSEA. Library preparation tagged each individual cDNA molecule with a unique molecular identifier. Original processing methods: Counts of TCRs in each sample centred on a median of around 100,000 and extended from around 25,000 to 690,000. TCRdb analysed the RACE reads with MiXCR anew, one entry per CDR3 protein. The V and J calls follow TCRdb's processing rather than the paper's. This table holds almost 40,000 distinct CDR3 sequences, over 7.5% found once. This sample is part of a study of human T cells and chemical hapten exposure. Time point here: patch test 3, about 24 weeks after DPC sensitization. The treatment was: therapeutic diphenylcyclopropenone sensitization with weekly scalp DPC. Whole blood, unfractionated, served as the material for total RNA extraction.

Study-wide findings and caveats: With alopecia, donors may have immune responses unlike healthy people's.

The J gene is TRBJ1-1, the V gene TRBV29-1; no reliable D call. The specimen comprised whole blood, sampled in connection with sensitization to the hapten diphenylcyclopropenone (DPC). The source is a man aged 50 or older with alopecia areata. Some clones in this sample may be carry-over from other donors' samples. The CDR3 DNA is TGCAGCGTTGGCCCCCGGCCGAACACTGAAGCTTTCTTT. Encoded protein: CSVGPRPNTEAFF.